This T cell receptor beta chain was retrieved from a study of shared clonotypes between healthy human individuals (dated by TCRdb to the early 2020s). In terms of the full investigation: A couple of women and three men aged 18 to 49 years were included in the cohort. Libraries were prepared and TCR repertoires were sequenced by different laboratories using diverse techniques, in order to increase sequencing depth and limit assay-specific biases. Per donor, leukapheresis produced somewhere between about 0.9 and 9.5 billion PBMCs. To estimate repertoire size and how much clonotypes are shared between individuals, the study performed deep sequencing of blood TCR repertoires from a few healthy adults. For each donor, CD4 naive and CD4 memory were each given three plates, CD8 naive was given two plates, and CD8 memory was given one plate. Overall study results and their limits: Pairwise subsampling led to the expectation that sequencing depth would affect the degree of clonotype sharing among donors. Compared with non-shared clonotypes, the clonotypes found in all four sorted-subset donors had higher generation probabilities. About 5% of naive CD4, 3.5% of naive CD8, approximately 2.2% of memory CD4, and 0.4% of memory CD8 clonotypes were shared across a few donors. The genetic and exposure-history diversity represented was limited by the small number of donors. Only blood was sampled, and tissue TCR repertoires likely differ from those in blood. Naive subsets generally had larger estimated clonotype richness than memory subsets did. Even with the large sequencing depth, rarefaction of the sorted-subset datasets indicated that sequencing was incomplete.

CDR1 and CDR2 were assigned from the germline V gene (reference sequence) as LNHDA and SQIVND. The CDR3 starts with the cysteine, ends with the phenylalanine, and has 16 residues. Only CDR3 DNA remains: 48 bases, in frame from the first base. The junction shows trimming of 5 bases on V and 0 bases on J, plus 15 bases between the germline ends. Note on this clone: Its antigen is unknown. It has no much larger one-base neighbor in the sample; base qualities were not kept.

Using the deep immunoSEQ assay, multiplex PCR amplified TCR CDR3 regions from genomic DNA. Extracted genomic DNA from each cell subset was distributed evenly across all wells of several immunoSEQ 96-well plates, and each plate was treated as a replicate. For sorted subsets, 200 to 250 ng of genomic DNA, equivalent to around 31,000 T cell genomes, went into each replicate PCR. The purified libraries were quantified using a Qubit 3.0 fluorometer, sized with a Bioanalyzer 2100, and then quantified again using the KAPA Library Quantification kit. A separate single-read 150-cycle Illumina NextSeq 550 flow cell was used to sequence each immunoSEQ 96-well plate. As for the authors' bioinformatics: Because the immunoSEQ output included only junctional sequences and no quality scores, the filtering could not be the same as the filtering used for full-length reads. Sequences were annotated with PyIR, a Python wrapper for IgBLAST v1.9, using IMGT germline references to assign V/J genes and CDR3. Reads were filtered out if the reads had weak V/J assignments (E-value above 1e-6), no CDR3, stop codons, out-of-frame junctions, or ambiguous translated residues. V3J clonotypes were defined as sequences sharing the same inferred V gene, J gene, and CDR3 amino acid sequence. To compute the percentage overlap between repertoires, the number of shared unique clonotypes was divided by the size of the smaller repertoire. RTK rarefaction, the Chao1 estimator, and Recon v2.1 estimates of unobserved clonotypes were used to assess repertoire richness. Generation probabilities were computed with OLGA for all TCRbeta clonotypes obtained by the gDNA method from a handful of donors. Imported from immuneACCESS, the table was reduced by TCRdb to in-frame sequences with V and J called. These copies leave out some clones; in studies compared against another copy, an unresolved V gene accounts for under half, and the cause of the remainder is not known. That table is the source of V, J and clone size, and D and trimming were worked out from the DNA. The sample table shows about 2.4 million clones, and approximately 94% are seen once. The top ten constitute 0.11% to 0.15% of the sample.

Donors were healthy HIV-negative adults with no recently reported acute infections or vaccinations. Every donor was a Caucasian adult living in Nashville, Tennessee, USA. Magnetic negative selection was used to enrich CD4+ T cells, after which naive cells were positively selected on CD45RA and the negative fraction became the memory subset. Blood was obtained by leukapheresis, after which PBMCs were separated by Ficoll-Histopaque density gradient centrifugation and cryopreserved in liquid nitrogen vapor phase. Analytical flow cytometry was used to check the purity and quantity of every magnetically sorted T cell population. Genomic DNA was isolated from each sorted fraction and quantified by UV absorbance on a Nanodrop 2000c.

Sequenced material: naive CD4+ T cells sorted from blood. The sample's cell subset or site label, decoded: CD45RA+ positively selected. This sequence was found in a man aged 18 to 30 in good health. The V and J genes are TRBV19 and TRBJ2-3, with the D gene not confidently named. The DNA is TGTGCCAGTAGTCCCTTTAGGTCAACTAGCACAGATACGCAGTATTTT. This yields the protein CASSPFRSTSTDTQYF.